The next 16 T cell receptor beta chains were all read from a single sample in a study of blood T cell repertoires in COVID-19. Using immunoSEQ multiplex PCR, the repertoire was profiled, and TCRdb retains in-frame clones only, with some absent. This sample has around 140,000 clones; about three quarters occur once, and the top ten carry roughly 2.9%. The material sequenced was PBMCs or T cells enriched from blood (not recorded which). Receptors originate from a woman aged 45-65 years who had recovered from COVID-19.

V and J are TRBV4-2 and TRBJ1-1, with D hard to call. CDR3 length: 16 amino acids. The ends were cut back, 0 bases at V and 4 bases at J, with 15 bases in the middle. From germline, CDR1 is LGHNA and CDR2 YNFKEQ. The CDR3 sequence: CASSQDGVYDGTEAFF. CDR3 nucleotides: TGTGCCAGCAGCCAAGACGGGGTCTATGATGGCACTGAAGCTTTCTTT.

The chain combines TRBV5-8 with TRBJ1-5, with a tentative D call TRBD1 (5 bases). This CDR3 spans 13 amino acids. In germline, CDR1 is SGHTS, CDR2 YDEGEE. V was cut by 4 bases and J by 11 bases, with 16 bases left in between. CDR3 amino acids: CASSLALRGSQHF. The CDR3 DNA reads TGTGCCAGCAGCCTCGCTTTGCGGGGGTCCCAGCATTTT.

The J gene is TRBJ2-5, the V gene TRBV19, with TRBD1 matching over 12 bases. The CDR3 spans 15 residues. With 4 bases clipped from V and 5 bases from J, the junction kept 5 bases outside the gene matches. CDR1 is LNHDA and CDR2 is SQIVND in the germline V gene (reference sequence). In nucleotides, the CDR3 is TGTGCCAGTAGTACCGGGACAGGGGGCCTGGAGACCCAGTACTTC. This codes for CASSTGTGGLETQYF.

V usage is TRBV18 and J usage is TRBJ2-3, with 9 bases that match TRBD2. This CDR3 has 17 residues. After removal of 2 bases from V and 1 base from J, the junction contained 7 bases not matched to a gene. Germline-derived CDR1 and CDR2 are KGHSH and LQKENI. The CDR3 region is CASSPRRSGRRTDTQYF. Written as DNA, the CDR3 is TGTGCCAGCTCACCAAGGCGAAGCGGGAGGCGCACAGATACGCAGTATTTT.

The chain has TRBV10-1 and TRBJ2-3; TRBD1 matches 8 bases. The junction had 3 bases not matched to a gene; V was cut back by 5 bases and J by 2 bases. Germline lookup yields CDR1 WNHNN and CDR2 SYGVQD (reference sequence). CDR3 size: 14 residues. Written as DNA, the CDR3 is TGCGCCAGCAGTCGGGACAGGCACACAGATACGCAGTATTTT. As protein: CASSRDRHTDTQYF.

V gene TRBV5-4 combines with J gene TRBJ1-2, with D tentatively TRBD1 (5 bases). Germline V CDR1 and CDR2: SGHNT, YYREEE (reference sequence). The CDR3 extends over 14 amino acids. The V gene lost 0 bases and the J gene lost 7 bases, with 13 bases spanning the gap. The CDR3 loop reads CASSLEQARGGYTF. The CDR3 nucleotides are TGTGCCAGCAGCTTGGAACAGGCCCGAGGTGGCTACACCTTC.

The V and J genes are TRBV4-2 and TRBJ1-1, with D hard to call. V dropped 4 bases and J dropped 4 bases, with 13 bases sitting between them. CDR3 length: 14 residues. The germline gives CDR1 LGHNA, CDR2 YNFKEQ. In DNA, the CDR3 is TGTGCCAGCAGCCCGGAAGGAGTGCTCACTGAAGCTTTCTTT. It encodes CASSPEGVLTEAFF.

The rearrangement uses TRBV7-6 and TRBJ1-1, with D possibly matching TRBD1 (6 bases). Germline V gives CDR1 SGHVS, CDR2 FNYEAQ. The CDR3 sequence is 13 residues long. V lost 2 bases, J lost 8 bases, and 12 bases lay in between. The CDR3 region is CASSLWGQLEAFF. CDR3 in DNA: TGTGCCAGCAGCTTATGGGGGCAATTGGAAGCTTTCTTT.

The chain combines TRBV28 with TRBJ2-5; the match to TRBD1 covers 10 bases. V trimming: 2 bases; J trimming: 5 bases; junction bases outside the gene matches: 5. The CDR3 runs 15 residues. Germline lookup yields CDR1 MDHEN and CDR2 SYDVKM. The CDR3 DNA follows: TGTGCCAGCAGTTTAAGGACAGGGGGTTTTGAGACCCAGTACTTC. Its translation is CASSLRTGGFETQYF.

The CDR3 loop is CASSLVRRVAVSYNEQFF. The DNA of the CDR3 is TGTGCCAGCAGCTTAGTGAGGAGGGTAGCGGTCTCCTACAATGAGCAGTTCTTC. This chain joins TRBV11-2 and TRBJ2-1; D is perhaps TRBD2 (6 bases). The germline V gene has CDR1 SGHAT and CDR2 FQNNGV. The V gene lost 1 base and the J gene lost 0 bases, with 16 bases spanning the gap. The CDR3 covers 18 residues.

This clone was seen more than once but under ten times. The chain couples TRBV2 to TRBJ1-2; 8 bases align to TRBD1. Losses at the gene ends were 2 bases for V and 5 bases for J; bases not matched to a gene: 4. This CDR3 spans 14 amino acids. Germline V gene sequence: CDR1 SNHLY, CDR2 FYNNEI. In nucleotides, the CDR3 is TGTGCCAGCAGTGAAAGTACAGGGGGTTATGGCTACACCTTC. Amino acid sequence: CASSESTGGYGYTF.

The table lists this clone with many counts. V usage is TRBV14 and J usage is TRBJ1-2, with D possibly TRBD1 on 6 matching bases. The CDR3 consists of 14 residues. Trimming removed 4 bases from V and 8 bases from J, with 17 bases in between. CDR1 SGHDN and CDR2 FVKESK come from the germline V gene. CDR3: CASSPNLGHRGYTF. In nucleotides, the CDR3 is TGTGCCAGCAGCCCCAATCTGGGACACCGCGGCTACACCTTC.

V and J are TRBV4-1 and TRBJ2-1; TRBD2 aligns across 10 bases. The CDR3 totals 17 residues. Germline V gives CDR1 MGHRA, CDR2 YSYEKL. The V segment lost 0 bases and the J segment 6 bases; nucleotides outside the gene matches: 8. DNA of the CDR3: TGCGCCAGCAGCCAAGATTGGGGAAGCGGGAGGGCCAATGAGCAGTTCTTC. Protein: CASSQDWGSGRANEQFF.

The rearrangement uses TRBV24-1 and TRBJ2-7; 11 nucleotides align to TRBD1. V gave up 4 bases and J gave up 6 bases; unmatched junction bases: 7. This CDR3 comprises 15 residues. The V gene's germline CDR1 is KGHDR and CDR2 SFDVKD. The chain's CDR3 is CATSDPDRGHREQYF. The CDR3 bases are TGTGCCACCAGTGACCCGGACAGGGGGCATCGCGAGCAGTACTTC.

V and J are TRBV10-1 and TRBJ2-1; TRBD2 aligns across 10 bases. Germline V lookup: CDR1 WNHNN, CDR2 SYGVQD (reference sequence). The CDR3 spans 18 residues. The junction had 20 bases not matched to a gene; V was cut back by 8 bases and J by 7 bases. The CDR3 DNA is TGCGCCAGCGGCCCATCCGGATGGGGAGCGGGGGGGAAAAATGAGCAGTTCTTC. It encodes CASGPSGWGAGGKNEQFF.

V gene TRBV5-1 combines with J gene TRBJ1-6; D gene ambiguous. Looked up from germline, CDR1 is SGHRS and CDR2 is YFSETQ. CDR3 length: 16 residues. V was pared by 4 bases and J by 0 bases, with 11 bases between. The CDR3 here is CASSPEASSYNSPLHF. The CDR3, as DNA: TGCGCCAGCAGCCCGGAGGCGAGCTCCTATAATTCACCCCTCCACTTT.